The T cell receptor (beta chain) under discussion was sequenced for a study of T cells in Graves' hyperthyroidism and ophthalmopathy. Regions amplified from RNA transcripts were the TCR beta CDR3 regions. Using the HTBI primer set, a first-round RT-PCR was run on the TCR CDR3. TCRdb re-called the multiplex PCR reads with MiXCR, one entry per CDR3 protein. The sample has about 98,000 distinct CDR3 sequences; 35% to 45% are singletons. When ophthalmopathy did not progress within 18 months, Graves' hyperthyroidism was considered stable. This CDR3 contains 14 residues. The germline V gene encodes CDR1 SGHTA and CDR2 FQGNSA. The J segment lost 3 bases and the V segment lost 5 bases, leaving 4 bases of the junction unmatched.

The TCR originated in a woman in her 30s with Graves' hyperthyroidism. Sequencing input: peripheral blood or thyroid tissue (not recorded which). The chain carries TRBV7-2 and TRBJ1-5; TRBD1 matches 7 bases. This CDR3 reads CASSQTGINQPQHF. CDR3 DNA sequence: TGTGCCAGCAGCCAGACAGGGATCAATCAGCCCCAGCATTTT.